A selection of T cell receptor beta chains follows, all from one sample in a study of neoadjuvant anti-PD-1 for oral cavity cancer. Sequenced by immunoSEQ multiplex PCR; TCRdb stores in-frame clones only, minus some. The sample yields 13,000 to 15,000 clones, approximately 74% seen once. Specimen: PBMCs, collected after nivolumab (anti-PD-1) treatment. All receptors derive from a person aged 35-79 years with oral cavity squamous cell carcinoma. The CDR3 runs from the conserved cysteine through the conserved F or W. A D gene is named only where the DNA matches it firmly. Only part of the rows carry a size: once, few, many, or a class if the clone is expanded.

>TRBJ1-1|NA|TRBV5-1|NA
TGCGCCAGCATTTCAGGAAGTACAGCGAACACTGAAGCTTTCTTT
CASISGSTANTEAFF
>TRBJ2-7|NA|TRBV5-5|NA
TGTGCCAGCAGCTTTTCTGGAGAGGGATCCTACGAGCAGTACTTC
CASSFSGEGSYEQYF
>TRBJ2-6|TRBD1|TRBV5-1|NA
TGCGCCAGCAGCGGGACAGGTTTCCCTGGGGCCAACGTCCTGACTTTC
CASSGTGFPGANVLTF
>TRBJ1-5|NA|TRBV28|NA
TGTGCCAGCAGAGAACAGGGAGGGAATCAGCCCCAGCATTTT
CASREQGGNQPQHF
>TRBJ1-1|NA|TRBV1|NA
TGCACCAGCAGCCATGGCACAGCTTTCTTT
CTSSHGTAFF
>TRBJ1-1|NA|TRBV30|NA
TGTGCCTGGAGCGCCCTCAGTAACACTGAAGCTTTCTTT
CAWSALSNTEAFF
>TRBJ1-4|NA|TRBV19|once
TGTGCCAGTAGGTTCCGGGACGAAGGTAATGAAAAACTGTTTTTT
CASRFRDEGNEKLFF
>TRBJ1-2|NA|TRBV30|few
TGTGCCTGGAGTGTAACGCCCTCACTTTTTACGGCTAACTATGGCTACACCTTC
CAWSVTPSLFTANYGYTF
>TRBJ1-3|NA|TRBV5-6|NA
TGTGCCAGCAGCCCGGTAATCGGGGAAGGCACCATATATTTT
CASSPVIGEGTIYF
>TRBJ1-4|NA|TRBV6-6|NA
TGTGCCAGCAGACAGTCTAATGAAAAACTGTTTTTT
CASRQSNEKLFF
>TRBJ1-2|TRBD1|TRBV6-5|NA
TGTGCCAGCAGTTACTCAGGACAGGGTTATGGCTACACCTTC
CASSYSGQGYGYTF
>TRBJ2-1|NA|TRBV7-2|few
TGTGCCAGCAGCTTGGTTAGCGGATACAATGAGCAGTTCTTC
CASSLVSGYNEQFF
>TRBJ2-1|NA|TRBV19|NA
TGTGCCAGTAGTCAAACGGGAAGGGATGAGCAGTTCTTC
CASSQTGRDEQFF
>TRBJ2-5|TRBD1|TRBV25-1|NA
TGTGCCCGCCACGGGACAGGGATCCAAGAGACCCAGTACTTC
CARHGTGIQETQYF
>TRBJ2-1|TRBD2|TRBV7-3|NA
TGTGCCAGCAGCCGTAGCGGGCCTCCCGACAATGAGCAGTTCTTC
CASSRSGPPDNEQFF
>TRBJ1-3|NA|TRBV19|few
TGTGCCAGTAAAGGGTCCGGAAACACCATATATTTT
CASKGSGNTIYF